Listed below are T cell receptor beta chains from one sample, sequenced in a study of T-cell reconstitution after alpha-beta-depleted transplantation in children. One entry per CDR3 protein, called by TCRdb with MiXCR from the PCR reads. The sample has about 600,000 distinct CDR3 sequences; 23% are singletons. This material consisted of PBMCs, mostly from graft donor cells, taken 360 days after TCRalphabeta/CD19-depleted stem cell transplant. The receptor source for this set is a boy under two years old who had a stem cell transplant for acute myeloid leukemia, so the T cells may come from the graft donor. Both conserved end residues are part of each CDR3. The D gene is left open where the match is weak. Clone sizes are given selectively: once, few, many, or a class where the clone is expanded.

length: 16; D: TRBD1; size: many; V: TRBV7-9; J: TRBJ2-2; DNA: TGTGCCAGCAGCTTAGGAGACAGGGCGAACACCGGGGAGCTGTTTTTT; CDR3: CASSLGDRANTGELFF
length: 15; D: TRBD1; size: few; V: TRBV7-9; J: TRBJ2-2; DNA: TGTGCCAGCAGCCTGACAGGGCCTCGGACCGGGGAGCTGTTTTTT; CDR3: CASSLTGPRTGELFF
length: 15; D: -; size: -; V: TRBV7-9; J: TRBJ2-1; DNA: TGTGCCAGCAGCTCCACTGGCGACAGACACAATGAGCAGTTCTTC; CDR3: CASSSTGDRHNEQFF
length: 15; D: -; size: few; V: TRBV20-1; J: TRBJ2-7; DNA: TGCAGTGCCCCCAACTCGGACGGACCGGCCTACGAGCAGTACTTC; CDR3: CSAPNSDGPAYEQYF
length: 12; D: -; size: many; V: TRBV5-1; J: TRBJ2-5; DNA: TGCGCCAGCAGCTTGAGTTCCGAGACCCAGTACTTC; CDR3: CASSLSSETQYF
length: 14; D: -; size: -; V: TRBV12-3/TRBV12-4; J: TRBJ1-1; DNA: TGTGCCAGCAGCAACCCCGGCGGCCCCACTGAAGCTTTCTTT; CDR3: CASSNPGGPTEAFF
length: 14; D: -; size: many; V: TRBV7-9; J: TRBJ2-2; DNA: TGTGCCAGCAGCTCCCTTCCGGCCACCGGGGAGCTGTTTTTT; CDR3: CASSSLPATGELFF
length: 15; D: -; size: few; V: TRBV7-2; J: TRBJ2-7; DNA: TGTGCCAGCAGCCTGTCTTGGGGGAGCTCCTACGAGCAGTACTTC; CDR3: CASSLSWGSSYEQYF
length: 18; D: -; size: few; V: TRBV20-1; J: TRBJ2-6; DNA: TGCAGTGCTAGCGGTGCAGGGTATTTAGTGTCTGGGGCCAACGTCCTGACTTTC; CDR3: CSASGAGYLVSGANVLTF
length: 13; D: -; size: many; V: TRBV12-3/TRBV12-4; J: TRBJ2-7; DNA: TGTGCCAGCAGTACCAGGGGTTCCTACGAGCAGTACTTC; CDR3: CASSTRGSYEQYF
length: 15; D: -; size: -; V: TRBV15; J: TRBJ2-1; DNA: TGTGCCACCAGCAGAGATTGGAAGCCCTACAATGAGCAGTTCTTC; CDR3: CATSRDWKPYNEQFF